A single sample is the source of the 23 T cell receptor beta chains below, sequenced in a study of cytomegalovirus exposure and HLA in healthy donors. A multiplex PCR was run with 60 Vbeta primers and 13 Jbeta primers. Assay: immunoSEQ multiplex PCR; the TCRdb copy retains only in-frame clones and omits some. This sample's clone table lists tens of thousands of clones. The sample consisted of PBMCs. These receptor sequences come from a man aged 50 to 60 in good health and CMV-seronegative.

This chain links TRBV6-5 with TRBJ2-1, with 10 bases that match TRBD2. The V segment lost 6 bases and the J segment 2 bases; nucleotides outside the gene matches: 4. The CDR3 is 15 residues long. Germline values: CDR1 MNHEY, CDR2 SVGAGI. The CDR3 here is CASSRSGGAYNEQFF. The DNA for the CDR3 is TGTGCCAGCAGCCGCAGCGGGGGGGCCTACAATGAGCAGTTCTTC.

The chain uses TRBV4-1 and TRBJ1-6; D unresolved. V was trimmed by 0 bases and J by 7 bases, leaving 7 bases between them. The CDR3 is 14 residues long. The V gene's germline CDR1 is MGHRA and CDR2 YSYEKL. CDR3 bases: TGCGCCAGCAGCCAAGATAGGAGGAATTCACCCCTCCACTTT. Its translation: CASSQDRRNSPLHF.

The chain links TRBV2 to TRBJ1-1, with TRBD1 matching over 8 bases. After removal of 6 bases from V and 5 bases from J, the junction contained 8 bases not matched to a gene. This CDR3 contains 14 residues. The V gene's germline CDR1 is SNHLY and CDR2 FYNNEI. The CDR3 loop is CASSLTTGVTEAFF. The CDR3 nucleotides read TGTGCCAGCAGCCTCACGACAGGGGTGACTGAAGCTTTCTTT. Full variable domain (missing parts from reference TRBV2 and TRBJ1-1): EPEVTQTPSHQVTQMGQEVILRCVPISNHLYFYWYRQILGQKVEFLVSFYNNEISEKSEIFDDQFSVERPDGSNFTLKIRSTKLEDSAMYFCASSLTTGVTEAFFGQGTRLTVV.

This chain joins TRBV10-3 and TRBJ1-6; TRBD1 matches at 8 bases. The V and J ends lost 2 bases and 10 bases, in that order; junction bases with no gene match: 7. CDR1 and CDR2 (germline): ENHRY, SYGVKD. CDR3 size: 15 residues. The CDR3 sequence is CAISEAQGAESPLHF. As DNA, the CDR3 is TGTGCCATCAGTGAGGCCCAGGGGGCTGAATCACCCCTCCACTTT.

The chain is built from TRBV6-5 and TRBJ1-5, with 9 bases identical to TRBD1. Per germline, CDR1 MNHEY and CDR2 SVGAGI. V lost 5 bases to trimming and J lost 6 bases; unmatched junction nucleotides: 5. This CDR3 has 14 amino acids. CDR3 in DNA: TGTGCCAGCAGTACACGGACAGGGGTTCAGCCCCAGCATTTT. It encodes CASSTRTGVQPQHF.

The chain links TRBV6-5 to TRBJ1-1, with 8 bases matching TRBD1. CDR3 length: 16 residues. Germline values: CDR1 MNHEY, CDR2 SVGAGI. J gave up 4 bases and V 2 bases, and 9 bases lay outside the gene matches. The CDR3 region is CASSYPTTGAATEAFF. The CDR3 nucleotides read TGTGCCAGCAGTTACCCTACGACAGGGGCAGCCACTGAAGCTTTCTTT.

CDR3 DNA: TGCAGCGTTGAAGATCAGGGGTTGGGCGAGCAGTACTTC. Protein product: CSVEDQGLGEQYF. V gene TRBV29-1 combines with J gene TRBJ2-7; D is perhaps TRBD1 (6 bases). There are 13 residues in the CDR3. CDR1 and CDR2 from the germline V gene are SQVTM and ANQGSEA. Trimming pared 0 bases from V and 6 bases from J, leaving 12 bases between.

The rearrangement uses TRBV7-9 and TRBJ1-2; 9 bases agree with TRBD1. The trim removed 3 bases at V and 11 bases at J, leaving 10 bases unmatched. In germline, CDR1 is SEHNR, CDR2 FQNEAQ (reference sequence). This CDR3 contains 14 residues. The CDR3 is CASSLDRGPEKYTF. CDR3 DNA: TGTGCCAGCAGCTTGGACAGGGGACCCGAAAAATACACCTTC.

The chain is built from TRBV5-1 and TRBJ2-1; no firm D call. Trimming took off 1 base at V and 5 bases at J, with 7 bases between the two ends. Germline CDR1 and CDR2: SGHRS and YFSETQ. The CDR3 contains 13 residues. CDR3 in amino acids: CASSLTDDNEQFF. The CDR3 DNA reads as TGCGCCAGCAGCTTGACAGACGACAATGAGCAGTTCTTC.

The genes are TRBV6-1 and TRBJ1-2, with 10 bases fitting TRBD1. The V gene's germline CDR1 is MNHNS and CDR2 SASEGT. V shed 2 bases, J shed 8 bases, and the junction held 14 bases outside the gene matches. The CDR3 loop spans 17 amino acids. Here the CDR3 DNA reads TGTGCCAGCAGTGAATTCCCACTCCGACAGGGGGCAATAGGCTACACCTTC. It is translated as CASSEFPLRQGAIGYTF.

V and J are TRBV7-9 and TRBJ1-6; 8 bases are shared with TRBD1. V gave up 5 bases and J gave up 8 bases; unmatched junction bases: 5. This CDR3 is 14 amino acids long. Germline V gives CDR1 SEHNR, CDR2 FQNEAQ (reference sequence). The CDR3 DNA reads as TGTGCCAGCAGCCCCGGGACAGGTTATTCACCCCTCCACTTT. It translates to CASSPGTGYSPLHF.

The rearrangement links TRBV6-6 to TRBJ1-5; 7 bases agree with TRBD1. The CDR3 has 16 amino acids. The germline CDR1 and CDR2 sequences are MNHNY and SVGAGI (reference sequence). J lost 5 bases, V lost 5 bases, and 12 bases had no gene match. The CDR3 reads CASSNANRGYDQPQHF. CDR3 coding DNA: TGTGCCAGCAGTAACGCCAACAGGGGCTACGATCAGCCCCAGCATTTT.

The rearrangement links TRBV14 to TRBJ1-2; perhaps TRBD1 as D (6 bases). The length of the CDR3 is 14 residues. Per germline, CDR1 SGHDN and CDR2 FVKESK. V lost 4 bases, J lost 4 bases, and 13 bases lay in between. CDR3 bases: TGTGCCAGCAGCCCAGACGAGGGGGTCTATGGCTACACCTTC. It codes for CASSPDEGVYGYTF.

The chain recombines TRBV28 with TRBJ2-2; no clear D gene. Germline CDR1 and CDR2: MDHEN and SYDVKM. Between the trimmed V and J ends, which lost 6 bases and 6 bases, there was a span of 14 bases. The CDR3 sequence is 14 residues long. DNA for the CDR3: TGTGCCAGCAGACCTGACACTTCCCCCGGGGAGCTGTTTTTT. This encodes CASRPDTSPGELFF.

The chain carries TRBV29-1 and TRBJ2-3, with D perhaps TRBD2 (5 bases). V lost 4 bases to trimming and J lost 2 bases, with 13 bases between them. This CDR3 has 14 amino acids. CDR1 is SQVTM and CDR2 is ANQGSEA in the germline V gene. DNA for the CDR3: TGCAGCGTTGTGACTAACGCTAACACAGATACGCAGTATTTT. Translation: CSVVTNANTDTQYF.

This chain connects TRBV28 to TRBJ2-1, with 8 bases aligning to TRBD1. The germline CDR1 and CDR2 sequences are MDHEN and SYDVKM. This CDR3 spans 13 amino acids. V shed 5 bases, J shed 5 bases, and the junction held 2 bases outside the gene matches. This chain's CDR3 is CASSRGQDNEQFF. In nucleotides, the CDR3 is TGTGCCAGCAGTAGGGGACAGGACAATGAGCAGTTCTTC.

The V call is TRBV7-3, the J call TRBJ2-5; possible D gene TRBD1, 6 bases. CDR1 SGHTA and CDR2 FQGTGA come from the germline V gene. V was clipped by 5 bases and J by 1 base, with 17 bases between them. The CDR3 length is 16 residues. The DNA of the CDR3 is TGTGCCAGCAGCCCAGCCCGAAGCAGGGGCCAAGAGACCCAGTACTTC. It codes for CASSPARSRGQETQYF.

The rearrangement links TRBV5-1 to TRBJ2-5; TRBD1 matches at 7 bases. J was trimmed by 0 bases and V by 4 bases; bases with no gene match: 6. The CDR3 is made up of 15 amino acids. Germline CDR1 is SGHRS and CDR2 is YFSETQ. The CDR3 spells CASSQTGNNQETQYF. Written as DNA, the CDR3 is TGCGCCAGCAGCCAGACAGGGAACAACCAAGAGACCCAGTACTTC.

To note about this clone: The germline gene is not matched at one end of the junction; a read error may be the cause. The chain links TRBV18 to TRBJ2-6, with TRBD1 matching over 9 bases. This CDR3 spans 15 amino acids. Looked up from germline, CDR1 is KGHSH and CDR2 is LQKENI. The CDR3, as DNA: TGTGCCAGCTCCCGTTCGACAGGGGGGGGCAACGTCCTGACTTTC. It codes for CASSRSTGGGNVLTF.

The rearrangement links TRBV28 to TRBJ2-1; no clear D. This CDR3 is 12 amino acids long. Germline V CDR1 and CDR2: MDHEN, SYDVKM. Trimming pared 1 base from V and 7 bases from J, leaving 5 bases between. The DNA of the CDR3 is TGTGCCAGCAGTTTATCTTTGAATGAGCAGTTCTTC. Translated, it gives CASSLSLNEQFF.

This chain's CDR3 is CASSERTGVGTGELFF. In nucleotides, the CDR3 is TGTGCCAGCAGCGAGCGGACAGGGGTTGGCACCGGGGAGCTGTTTTTT. The chain recombines TRBV7-6 with TRBJ2-2; TRBD1 matches at 9 bases. Trimming at V came to 5 bases and at J to 4 bases, leaving 8 bases not matched to a gene. The CDR3 consists of 16 residues. Looked up from germline, CDR1 is SGHVS and CDR2 is FNYEAQ.

The rearrangement joins TRBV28 to TRBJ1-5; D perhaps matches TRBD1 (6 bases). Germline-derived CDR1 and CDR2 are MDHEN and SYDVKM. This CDR3 contains 14 residues. The V end lost 8 bases, the J end lost 1 base, and 12 bases lay between the germline ends. CDR3 sequence (DNA): TGTGCCAGCGGAACAGGGCCGAGCAATCAGCCCCAGCATTTT. Its protein is CASGTGPSNQPQHF. Filled out from reference TRBV28 and TRBJ1-5, the complete variable domain reads DVKVTQSSRYLVKRTGEKVFLECVQDMDHENMFWYRQDPGLGLRLIYFSYDVKMKEKGDIPEGYSVSREKKERFSLILESASTNQTSMYLCASGTGPSNQPQHFGDGTRLSIL.

The chain links TRBV6-5 to TRBJ1-2; 9 bases fit TRBD1. The J segment lost 1 base and the V segment lost 2 bases, leaving 2 bases of the junction unmatched. CDR3 length equals 15 residues. CDR1 and CDR2 (germline): MNHEY, SVGAGI. The CDR3 sequence is CASSYQTGGNYGYTF. Written as DNA, the CDR3 is TGTGCCAGCAGTTACCAGACAGGGGGTAACTATGGCTACACCTTC.